This entry concerns a single T cell receptor beta chain. Profiling relied on immunoSEQ multiplex PCR, and the TCRdb table lists in-frame clones only, not all of them. The top ten hold more than 1.5% of the sample, which has 85,000 to 100,000 clones, 85% to 90% seen once. The record originates from a study of T cells after somatic rescue of genetic block. Germline V lookup: CDR1 SGHRS, CDR2 YFSETQ. The CDR3 runs to 17 residues. Trimming took 4 bases from V and 6 from J; bases not matched to a gene: 15. This TCR was sampled from a woman younger than 30. Source material: peripheral blood mononuclear cells (PBMCs). The chain has TRBV5-1 and TRBJ2-3; 9 nucleotides match TRBD2. CDR3 in DNA: TGCGCCAGCAGCGCCCCTCGAAGTAGCGGGAGTTCGGATACGCAGTATTTT. Amino acid sequence: CASSAPRSSGSSDTQYF.